This passage covers 20 T cell receptor beta chains from one sample sequenced in a study of CD8+ T cells in alopecia areata. RNA was extracted and reverse transcribed into cDNA as the sequencing template. The data were produced by immunoSEQ multiplex PCR, yet TCRdb's version contains in-frame clones alone and is incomplete. Of approximately 180,000 clones listed, about 53% are singletons. Treatment here: oral pan-JAK inhibitor, 5-10 mg twice daily. Sequences were derived from CD8+ T cells sorted from blood, sampled at week 24, from a patient treated with tofacitinib. Source of these receptors: a human donor with alopecia areata.

The V call is TRBV5-1, the J call TRBJ2-3, with 7 bases aligning to TRBD2. The CDR3 loop spans 17 amino acids. Trimming at V came to 6 bases and at J to 2 bases, leaving 15 bases not matched to a gene. Germline lookup yields CDR1 SGHRS and CDR2 YFSETQ. In nucleotides, the CDR3 is TGCGCCAGCACCTTCCCTAGCGGCGAGGAGAACACAGATACGCAGTATTTT. Its translation: CASTFPSGEENTDTQYF.

This clone has a handful of counts. This chain connects TRBV29-1 to TRBJ2-1; 8 bases match TRBD1. CDR1 and CDR2 from the germline V gene are SQVTM and ANQGSEA. V lost 7 bases and J lost 3; bases outside the gene matches: 2. CDR3 length: 12 residues. CDR3 in amino acids: CSATGGYNEQFF. CDR3 DNA sequence: TGCAGCGCTACAGGGGGCTACAATGAGCAGTTCTTC.

The chain joins TRBV19 to TRBJ2-1; D is undetermined. The V gene lost 5 bases and the J gene lost 4 bases, with 12 bases spanning the gap. This CDR3 has 14 amino acids. Germline loops: CDR1 LNHDA, CDR2 SQIVND (reference sequence). The CDR3 coding sequence is TGTGCCAGTAGTCTCCCTGAAGGGTACAATGAGCAGTTCTTC. It specifies CASSLPEGYNEQFF.

As concerns this clone: This specimen includes other DNA sequences encoding the same CDR3. The V call is TRBV5-1, the J call TRBJ2-2; 7 bases line up with TRBD1. After removal of 4 bases from V and 5 bases from J, the junction contained 2 bases not matched to a gene. Germline V lookup: CDR1 SGHRS, CDR2 YFSETQ. The CDR3 is 13 amino acids. This CDR3 is CASSPTGTGELFF. The CDR3 nucleotides read TGCGCCAGCAGCCCGACAGGGACCGGGGAGCTGTTTTTT.

In its sample, this clone was seen a few times. The genes are TRBV5-1 and TRBJ2-1; weak D call: TRBD2 (6 bases). The CDR3 covers 11 residues. Germline assignment: CDR1 SGHRS and CDR2 YFSETQ. V was trimmed by 1 base and J by 10 bases, leaving 6 bases between them. The CDR3 DNA reads TGCGCCAGCAGCTTGACTAGCGAGCAGTTCTTC. Protein product: CASSLTSEQFF.

V usage is TRBV9 and J usage is TRBJ2-2; 14 nucleotides agree with TRBD2. Germline V gene lookup returns CDR1 SGDLS and CDR2 YYNGEE. CDR3 length: 16 amino acids. Germline trimming cut 7 bases from V and 6 bases from J; bases unmatched to any gene: 8. The CDR3 here is CASAGTSGGGSGELFF. DNA of the CDR3: TGTGCCAGCGCAGGGACTAGCGGGGGAGGGTCCGGGGAGCTGTTTTTT.

This clone turned up a few times. This chain links TRBV30 with TRBJ2-7; D is possibly TRBD2 (6 bases). CDR1 is GTSNPN and CDR2 is SVGIG in the germline V gene (reference sequence). Trimming pared 1 base from V and 7 bases from J, leaving 14 bases between. This CDR3 contains 13 residues. The CDR3 region has the DNA TGTGCCTGGAGTGCCGCGGTGGGGGGTGAGCAGTACTTC. This translates into CAWSAAVGGEQYF.

This chain links TRBV27 with TRBJ1-4, with D hard to call. Between the trimmed V and J ends, which lost 3 bases and 2 bases, there was a span of 13 bases. Germline lookup yields CDR1 MNHEY and CDR2 SMNVEV (reference sequence). The CDR3 contains 16 residues. The CDR3 region is CASSLTGTITNEKLFF. CDR3 DNA sequence: TGTGCCAGCAGTTTGACTGGAACAATTACTAATGAAAAACTGTTTTTT.

This sequence joins TRBV5-6 and TRBJ2-1; TRBD1 matches at 7 bases. CDR1 SGHDT and CDR2 YYEEEE come from the germline V gene. V lost 5 bases, J lost 6 bases, and 5 bases stayed unmatched. CDR3 length: 13 residues. Here the CDR3 reads CASSSGTVNEQFF. CDR3 nucleotide sequence: TGTGCCAGCAGTTCCGGGACAGTCAATGAGCAGTTCTTC.

The chain joins TRBV27 to TRBJ2-1; D is perhaps TRBD2 (6 bases). V was cut by 6 bases and J by 1 base, with 13 bases left in between. Germline assignment: CDR1 MNHEY and CDR2 SMNVEV (reference sequence). The CDR3 is 15 amino acids. Written as DNA, the CDR3 is TGTGCCAGCAGCCTCGGAGGGATATCCTACAATGAGCAGTTCTTC. Protein product: CASSLGGISYNEQFF.

This chain links TRBV15 with TRBJ2-6; D perhaps matches TRBD2 (6 bases). V dropped 4 bases and J dropped 0 bases, with 10 bases sitting between them. The germline gives CDR1 LNHNV, CDR2 YYDKDF (reference sequence). The CDR3 consists of 16 residues. The CDR3 sequence: CATSTSGLSGANVLTF. The CDR3 DNA is TGTGCCACCAGCACCTCGGGACTCTCTGGGGCCAACGTCCTGACTTTC.

Concerning this clone itself: Additional DNA sequences in this sample encode the identical CDR3. The chain links TRBV6-6 to TRBJ1-2, with TRBD1 matching over 8 bases. The CDR3 totals 14 residues. Germline V gene lookup returns CDR1 MNHNY and CDR2 SVGAGI (reference sequence). After removal of 0 bases from V and 6 bases from J, the junction contained 3 bases not matched to a gene. This CDR3 is CASSYSPGGDGYTF. In nucleotides, the CDR3 is TGTGCCAGCAGTTACTCTCCAGGGGGCGATGGCTACACCTTC.

The rearrangement joins TRBV7-9 to TRBJ1-2; no definite D call. Germline CDR1 SEHNR, CDR2 FQNEAQ (reference sequence). The CDR3 extends over 14 amino acids. Trimming shortened V by 1 base and J by 8 bases, and 14 bases separated the two germline ends. As DNA, the CDR3 is TGTGCCAGCAGCTTAGACTTGGGTCAGAGCGGCTACACCTTC. Its protein is CASSLDLGQSGYTF.

This chain uses TRBV6-6 with TRBJ1-5; the match to TRBD1 covers 7 bases. This CDR3 is built from 13 residues. The germline V gene encodes CDR1 MNHNY and CDR2 SVGAGI (reference sequence). V trimming: 6 bases; J trimming: 1 base; junction bases outside the gene matches: 0. The DNA for the CDR3 is TGTGCCAGCAGGACAGGGAGCAATCAGCCCCAGCATTTT. It specifies CASRTGSNQPQHF.

This rearrangement joins TRBV7-8 to TRBJ2-1, with TRBD2 matching 10 bases. The CDR3 is 15 residues long. V shed 2 bases, J shed 6 bases, and the junction held 4 bases outside the gene matches. CDR1 is SGHVS, CDR2 FQNEAQ, per germline. The CDR3 region is CASSLPGLALNEQFF. The DNA of the CDR3 is TGTGCCAGCAGCTTACCGGGACTAGCGCTCAATGAGCAGTTCTTC.

The chain joins TRBV4-3 to TRBJ2-7; 7 bases fit TRBD1. Looked up from germline, CDR1 is LGHNA and CDR2 is YSLEER. V was pared by 3 bases and J by 3 bases, with 8 bases of the junction left unmatched. The CDR3 has 15 amino acids. CDR3 residues: CASSQFTGAGYEQYF. Here the CDR3 DNA reads TGCGCCAGCAGCCAGTTTACAGGGGCGGGCTACGAGCAGTACTTC.

V gene TRBV29-1 combines with J gene TRBJ2-5, with a possible D match to TRBD2 (7 bases). CDR1 is SQVTM and CDR2 is ANQGSEA in the germline V gene. Trimming cost V 7 bases and J 5 bases, with 17 bases left between them. The CDR3 sequence is 13 residues long. CDR3 loop: CSGGGGEEETQYF. CDR3 bases: TGCAGCGGTGGGGGGGGCGAGGAGGAGACCCAGTACTTC.

The chain recombines TRBV7-9 with TRBJ2-3; 9 nucleotides match TRBD2. The CDR3 loop spans 14 amino acids. V gave up 3 bases and J gave up 4 bases; unmatched junction bases: 2. Per the germline V gene, CDR1 is SEHNR and CDR2 is FQNEAQ (reference sequence). Here the CDR3 reads CASSLLAGADTQYF. The CDR3 bases are TGTGCCAGCAGCTTGTTAGCGGGGGCAGATACGCAGTATTTT.

This clone showed up just a few times. The chain combines TRBV29-1 with TRBJ1-2, with TRBD1 matching 9 bases. This CDR3 comprises 16 residues. Germline CDR1 and CDR2: SQVTM and ANQGSEA. J gave up 4 bases and V 0 bases, and 9 bases lay outside the gene matches. The CDR3 region is CSVEDQDRGPRYGYTF. CDR3 DNA sequence: TGCAGCGTTGAAGACCAGGACAGGGGCCCCCGCTATGGCTACACCTTC.

V gene TRBV27 combines with J gene TRBJ2-1; tentatively, D is TRBD1 (5 bases). Deletions cut 2 bases from V and 4 bases from J, with 27 bases between. CDR3 size: 20 residues. Germline CDR1 MNHEY, CDR2 SMNVEV (reference sequence). CDR3 nucleotide sequence: TGTGCCAGCAGTTTACTTCAGGGCAGCAACAGTATTTCGCATTACAATGAGCAGTTCTTC. This translates into CASSLLQGSNSISHYNEQFF.